This TCR beta chain was sequenced during a study of cytomegalovirus exposure and HLA in healthy donors. Remarks on this clone: Antigen specificity is unknown.

Findings and limits, study-wide: Segments of the TCR beta V type were, in most cases, productive about 87% or about 30% of the time in an earlier analysis. Analyzed later, association rates of TCRs varied across HLA loci, with DRB1 most and HLA-C fewest.

Trimming took off 2 bases at V and 4 bases at J, with 11 bases between the two ends. CDR1 is SGHTA and CDR2 is FQGNSA in the germline V gene. There are 15 residues in the CDR3. The PCR had 60 Vbeta and 13 Jbeta primers. The method was immunoSEQ multiplex PCR; TCRdb's version includes in-frame clones alone and lacks a portion of them. The repertoire holds some 150,000 clones, approximately 86% seen once, with around 1.5% in the top ten. The receptor was derived from a male donor in good health and CMV-seronegative. The sample comprised PBMCs. V gene TRBV7-2 combines with J gene TRBJ2-2, with D perhaps matching TRBD1 (7 bases). In DNA, the CDR3 is TGTGCCAGCAGCTTACGGGGGACAGCCACCGGGGAGCTGTTTTTT. Amino acid sequence: CASSLRGTATGELFF.